This T cell receptor beta chain was retrieved from a study of low-dose radiotherapy and immunotherapy resistance in tumors. Study-wide context: Every two weeks, cyclophosphamide 200 mg/m2 was infused one day before radiation plus immunotherapy. Oral administration of aspirin 300 mg daily occurred for four cycles, commencing at cycle 1 day 1.

Germline CDR1 is MDHEN and CDR2 is SYDVKM. The CDR3 length is 16 residues. With V trimmed by 3 bases and J by 0 bases, 4 bases remained unmatched. Gene-specific TRAV and TRBV primers were used for first-strand cDNA, covering alpha and beta chains. With a constant-region primer and a V-primer adapter, TCRs were subjected to roughly 18 PCR cycles of amplification. TCRdb reprocessed the reads via MiXCR and lists one record per CDR3 protein. The sample lists under 70,000 distinct CDR3 sequences, roughly 23% seen once, with 6.5% to 7% in the top ten. Specified time point: after trial treatment. Stated treatment: LDRT plus nivolumab, ipilimumab, low-dose cyclophosphamide and aspirin (RACIN trial). Ipilimumab, nivolumab, aspirin, low-dose cyclophosphamide and low-dose radiotherapy were administered to donors. Patients who could take part had advanced solid tumors with no tumor-infiltrating lymphocytes.

The sequenced sample was PBMCs, obtained after low-dose radiotherapy plus immunotherapy. The V and J genes are TRBV28 and TRBJ2-2, with TRBD1 identical over 7 bases. The clonotype comes from a male donor with prostate cancer. CDR3 sequence reads: CASSFGRGTNTGELFF. The CDR3 nucleotides are TGTGCCAGCAGTTTCGGCAGGGGGACGAACACCGGGGAGCTGTTTTTT. The full variable domain, rest sourced from reference TRBV28 and TRBJ2-2, is DVKVTQSSRYLVKRTGEKVFLECVQDMDHENMFWYRQDPGLGLRLIYFSYDVKMKEKGDIPEGYSVSREKKERFSLILESASTNQTSMYLCASSFGRGTNTGELFFGEGSRLTVL.